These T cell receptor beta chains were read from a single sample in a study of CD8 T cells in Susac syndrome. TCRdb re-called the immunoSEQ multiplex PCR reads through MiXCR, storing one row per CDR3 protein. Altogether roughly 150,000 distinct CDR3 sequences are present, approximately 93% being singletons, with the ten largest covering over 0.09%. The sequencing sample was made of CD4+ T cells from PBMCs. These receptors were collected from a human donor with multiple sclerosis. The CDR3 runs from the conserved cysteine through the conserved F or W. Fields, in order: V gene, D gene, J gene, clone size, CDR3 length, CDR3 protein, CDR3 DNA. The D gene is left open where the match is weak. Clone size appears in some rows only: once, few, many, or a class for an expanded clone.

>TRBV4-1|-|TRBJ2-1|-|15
CASRFTGSARNEQFF
TGCGCCAGCAGATTTACAGGGTCGGCAAGAAATGAGCAGTTCTTC
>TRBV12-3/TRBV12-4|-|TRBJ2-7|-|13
CASSSTGAYEQYF
TGTGCCAGCAGTTCCACAGGAGCCTACGAGCAGTACTTC
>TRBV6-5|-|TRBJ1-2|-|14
CASSYSLSSGWYTF
TGTGCCAGCAGTTACTCGCTCTCTTCGGGATGGTACACCTTC
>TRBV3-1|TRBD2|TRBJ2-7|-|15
CASSSSSGRRHEQYF
TGTGCCAGCAGCTCATCTAGCGGGAGACGCCACGAGCAGTACTTC
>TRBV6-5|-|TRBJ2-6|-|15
CASRKTSSGANVLTF
TGTGCCAGCAGGAAGACTAGCTCTGGGGCCAACGTCCTGACTTTC
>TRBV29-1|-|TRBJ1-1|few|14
CSVLPDGGYTEAFF
TGCAGCGTTCTCCCCGACGGGGGATACACTGAAGCTTTCTTT
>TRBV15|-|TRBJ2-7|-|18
CATSRDPSTGTVFYEQYF
TGTGCCACCAGCAGAGACCCTTCCACCGGGACGGTCTTCTACGAGCAGTACTTC
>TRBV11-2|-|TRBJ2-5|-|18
CASSLGWGGTGDQETQYF
TGTGCCAGCAGCTTAGGTTGGGGGGGGACAGGAGATCAAGAGACCCAGTACTTC
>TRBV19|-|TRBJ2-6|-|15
CASIRDPSGANVLTF
TGTGCCAGTATACGGGACCCCTCTGGGGCCAACGTCCTGACTTTC
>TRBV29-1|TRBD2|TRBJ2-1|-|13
CSVEGWGRDEQFF
TGCAGCGTTGAGGGATGGGGGAGGGATGAGCAGTTCTTC
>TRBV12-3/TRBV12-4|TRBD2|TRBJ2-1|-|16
CASSLGTSGVYNEQFF
TGTGCCAGCAGTTTAGGCACTAGCGGGGTTTACAATGAGCAGTTCTTC
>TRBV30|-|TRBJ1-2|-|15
CAWSPRFRQEDGYTF
TGTGCCTGGAGCCCCCGATTTCGACAGGAAGATGGCTACACCTTC